A selection of T cell receptor beta chains follows, all from one sample in a study of T-cell reconstitution after alpha-beta-depleted transplantation in children. TCRdb called the PCR reads again in MiXCR, with one record for every CDR3 protein. The sample contains approximately 650,000 distinct CDR3 sequences, around 13% of which appear only once. Here the sequenced sample was PBMCs, taken before TCRalphabeta/CD19-depleted stem cell transplant. The receptors were sampled from a girl aged 2-10 years with congenital amegakaryocytic thrombocytopenia, due to receive a stem cell transplant. Both conserved end residues are part of each CDR3. A D gene is named only where the DNA matches it firmly. Size values are once, few and many counts, or a class for expanded clones, and some rows have none.

D,size,V,J,CDR3,DNA
-,many,TRBV3-1,TRBJ2-2,CASSQDDWVSGELFF,TGTGCCAGCAGCCAAGACGACTGGGTATCCGGGGAGCTGTTTTTT
-,few,TRBV10-3,TRBJ2-5,CAISGTEQETQYF,TGTGCCATCAGTGGGACAGAACAAGAGACCCAGTACTTC
-,many,TRBV5-1,TRBJ2-1,CASSLGAEFHNEQFF,TGCGCCAGCAGCTTGGGAGCAGAGTTCCACAATGAGCAGTTCTTC
-,many,TRBV20-1,TRBJ1-3,CSAPGDRTSGNTIYF,TGCAGTGCCCCAGGGGACCGTACGTCGGGAAACACCATATATTTT
TRBD1,-,TRBV5-1,TRBJ2-1,CASSTWGGQGNYNEQFF,TGCGCCAGCAGCACTTGGGGTGGACAGGGGAACTACAATGAGCAGTTCTTC
-,-,TRBV5-1,TRBJ2-3,CASSLDTQGSITQYF,TGCGCCAGCAGCTTGGACACCCAGGGGTCCATTACGCAGTATTTT
-,few,TRBV3-1,TRBJ2-5,CASSQRSGQETQYF,TGTGCCAGCAGCCAACGTTCCGGGCAAGAGACCCAGTACTTC
TRBD2,few,TRBV12-3/TRBV12-4,TRBJ2-1,CASRGLAGDNEQFF,TGTGCCAGCAGGGGACTAGCGGGGGACAATGAGCAGTTCTTC
-,-,TRBV11-2,TRBJ2-3,CASSLIGLANTQYF,TGTGCCAGCAGCCTTATTGGGCTGGCAAATACGCAGTATTTT
-,many,TRBV7-9,TRBJ1-1,CASSEGPDQYAFF,TGTGCCAGCAGCGAAGGGCCAGACCAGTACGCTTTCTTT
-,few,TRBV6-5,TRBJ2-6,CASSYKGDRSGANVLTF,TGTGCCAGCAGTTACAAAGGGGATAGGTCTGGGGCCAACGTCCTGACTTTC
-,many,TRBV5-1,TRBJ2-6,CASSGQFSSSGANVLTF,TGCGCCAGCAGCGGACAGTTCTCATCTTCTGGGGCCAACGTCCTGACTTTC
-,few,TRBV12-3/TRBV12-4,TRBJ1-2,CASGRTDLKIYGYTF,TGTGCCAGCGGAAGGACAGATTTGAAAATCTATGGCTACACCTTC
TRBD1,-,TRBV5-1,TRBJ1-2,CASSFAPPDRGVYGYTF,TGCGCCAGCAGCTTTGCCCCGCCGGACAGGGGGGTCTATGGCTACACCTTC
-,many,TRBV12-3/TRBV12-4,TRBJ2-3,CASRTLSGRFGTDTQYF,TGTGCCAGCAGGACCCTCTCCGGGCGGTTCGGCACAGATACGCAGTATTTT
TRBD2,many,TRBV7-6,TRBJ2-5,CASSFPIAGVYF,TGTGCCAGCAGCTTCCCCATAGCGGGAGTTTACTTC
-,few,TRBV7-2,TRBJ1-6,CASSLGLGDGGSWTPLHF,TGTGCCAGCAGCTTAGGCTTGGGCGATGGGGGCTCTTGGACACCCCTCCACTTT
TRBD2,many,TRBV14,TRBJ2-3,CASSRLAAPYYTQYF,TGTGCCAGCAGCCGACTAGCCGCTCCGTACTATACGCAGTATTTT
TRBD2,-,TRBV12-3/TRBV12-4,TRBJ2-1,CASSLGTSGRAWNEQFF,TGTGCCAGCAGCTTGGGGACTAGCGGGAGGGCCTGGAATGAGCAGTTCTTC
-,many,TRBV29-1,TRBJ2-6,CSVVLLGRAGANVLTF,TGCAGCGTTGTTTTATTGGGTAGGGCTGGGGCCAACGTCCTGACTTTC
TRBD2,-,TRBV9,TRBJ2-7,CASSGQGLEREGLYEQYF,TGTGCCAGCAGCGGACAGGGGCTTGAGCGGGAGGGTCTCTACGAGCAGTACTTC
TRBD1,few,TRBV5-1,TRBJ1-1,CASSVYRGDTEAFF,TGCGCCAGCAGCGTATACAGGGGAGACACTGAAGCTTTCTTT
-,-,TRBV7-3,TRBJ2-1,CASSPGWGPNNEQFF,TGTGCCAGCAGCCCAGGGTGGGGACCTAACAATGAGCAGTTCTTC
TRBD1,-,TRBV30,TRBJ2-5,CACSTGVQETQYF,TGTGCCTGCTCCACAGGGGTCCAAGAGACCCAGTACTTC
TRBD2,-,TRBV20-1,TRBJ2-3,CSATRLAGSGDTQYF,TGCAGTGCTACTCGACTAGCGGGGTCAGGAGATACGCAGTATTTT
-,many,TRBV21-1,TRBJ1-5,CASIWSGNKDSQGVQPQHF,TGTGCCAGCATTTGGTCCGGGAATAAGGACAGCCAGGGGGTCCAGCCCCAGCATTTT
-,few,TRBV19,TRBJ2-5,CASSIRDTQETQYF,TGTGCCAGTAGTATCCGGGACACCCAAGAGACCCAGTACTTC
-,-,TRBV12-3/TRBV12-4,TRBJ1-5,CASSPRGAGQPQHF,TGTGCCAGCAGCCCACGGGGGGCTGGTCAGCCCCAGCATTTT
-,-,TRBV5-6,TRBJ2-1,CASGLGVPYNEQFF,TGTGCCAGCGGCCTGGGGGTCCCCTACAATGAGCAGTTCTTC
-,-,TRBV20-1,TRBJ2-1,CSAQAPDYTYNEQFF,TGCAGTGCCCAGGCCCCGGACTACACCTACAATGAGCAGTTCTTC
TRBD2,many,TRBV20-1,TRBJ2-5,CSGTSGSGETQYF,TGCAGCGGGACTAGCGGGAGTGGTGAGACCCAGTACTTC
-,many,TRBV15,TRBJ2-4,CATEGIAKNIQYF,TGTGCCACCGAGGGAATAGCCAAAAACATTCAGTACTTC
-,few,TRBV3-1,TRBJ2-1,CASSQATGVYNEQFF,TGTGCCAGCAGCCAAGCAACGGGAGTATACAATGAGCAGTTCTTC
-,-,TRBV28,TRBJ2-1,CATSPGAQPLFF,TGTGCCACCTCCCCGGGGGCGCAACCCTTGTTCTTC
TRBD2,-,TRBV7-6,TRBJ2-3,CASSLVAGGLGTDTQYF,TGTGCCAGCAGCTTAGTCGCGGGAGGCCTAGGCACAGATACGCAGTATTTT
-,few,TRBV24-1,TRBJ2-7,CATSDCLGRMSYEQYF,TGTGCCACCAGTGATTGTCTCGGCAGGATGTCCTACGAGCAGTACTTC
TRBD2,-,TRBV7-3,TRBJ2-3,CASSLMLAADTQYF,TGTGCCAGCAGCTTAATGCTAGCGGCAGATACGCAGTATTTT
-,many,TRBV5-1,TRBJ2-7,CASSVGTGSEQYF,TGCGCCAGCAGCGTGGGTACAGGCTCCGAGCAGTACTTC
-,many,TRBV29-1,TRBJ1-2,CSATDPGIYTF,TGCAGCGCGACGGATCCGGGTATCTACACCTTC
TRBD1,many,TRBV20-1,TRBJ1-2,CSAPQTYGQGFYGYTF,TGCAGTGCTCCACAAACCTACGGACAGGGATTCTATGGCTACACCTTC
-,many,TRBV29-1,TRBJ1-1,CSVVRGFMNTEAFF,TGCAGCGTTGTTAGGGGCTTTATGAACACTGAAGCTTTCTTT
-,-,TRBV11-3,TRBJ2-1,CASSRDRAEYNEQFF,TGTGCCAGCAGCCGTGATAGGGCCGAATACAATGAGCAGTTCTTC
-,few,TRBV29-1,TRBJ2-4,CSVGQGTIAKNIQYF,TGCAGCGTTGGGCAGGGGACGATAGCCAAAAACATTCAGTACTTC
TRBD1,many,TRBV20-1,TRBJ2-5,CSARVGTGLAETQYF,TGCAGTGCTAGAGTAGGGACAGGGTTAGCAGAGACCCAGTACTTC
-,many,TRBV7-9,TRBJ2-7,CASSLVQGDEQYF,TGTGCCAGCAGCTTAGTCCAAGGTGACGAGCAGTACTTC
-,many,TRBV20-1,TRBJ2-1,CRAKGSGHSYNEQFF,TGCAGAGCTAAGGGAAGCGGCCACTCCTACAATGAGCAGTTCTTC